This T cell receptor beta chain originates from a study of shared clonotypes between healthy human individuals. It was CD45RO-negative cells, positively selected for CCR7, that made up naive CD8 cells, with terminally differentiated effector memory CD45RA+ cells excluded. Points on this clone: Other DNA sequences within the sample encode an identical CDR3.

V lost 4 bases, J lost 4 bases, and 10 bases lay in between. Germline CDR1 is SNHLY and CDR2 is FYNNEI. The CDR3 runs 13 residues. Produced via immunoSEQ multiplex PCR; TCRdb's table is partial and in-frame only. In the table there are about 2 million clones, just under 95% of which are singletons. This chain joins TRBV2 and TRBJ1-2, with D possibly matching TRBD1 (5 bases). The sample comprised naive CD8+ T cells sorted from blood. The TCR was taken from a man aged 18 to 29 in good health. The DNA for the CDR3 is TGTGCCAGCAGTGGAGGGACGGCCTATGGCTACACCTTC. Translated: CASSGGTAYGYTF.